This T cell receptor beta chain was documented in a study of blood T cell repertoires in COVID-19. Clones were read by immunoSEQ multiplex PCR, and TCRdb kept only the in-frame ones, dropping some. The data contain 250,000 or so clones, more than 75% of them singletons. This clonotype was sampled from a woman aged 45 to 65 who had recovered from COVID-19. The sample taken for sequencing was PBMCs or T cells enriched from blood (not recorded which).

The CDR3 DNA reads as TGTGCAAGTCGCTTAGAAGACATCGAACGGGATAAGGAGACCCAGTACTTC. It yields the protein CASRLEDIERDKETQYF. The chain combines TRBV12-2 with TRBJ2-5; the D call of TRBD2 is as the table states it, not checked on the DNA. TRBV12-2 has pseudogene status. The CDR3 is 17 amino acids.